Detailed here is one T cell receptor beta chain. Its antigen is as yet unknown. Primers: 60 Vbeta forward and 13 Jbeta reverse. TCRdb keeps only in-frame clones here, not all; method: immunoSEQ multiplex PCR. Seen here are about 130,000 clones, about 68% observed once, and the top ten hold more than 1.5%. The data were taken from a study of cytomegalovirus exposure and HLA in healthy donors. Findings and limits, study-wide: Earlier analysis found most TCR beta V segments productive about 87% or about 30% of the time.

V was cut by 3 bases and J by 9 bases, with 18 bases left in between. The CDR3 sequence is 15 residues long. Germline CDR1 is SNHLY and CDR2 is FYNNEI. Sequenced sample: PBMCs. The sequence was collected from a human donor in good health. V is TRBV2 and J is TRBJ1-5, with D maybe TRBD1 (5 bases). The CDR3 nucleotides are TGTGCCAGCAGTGAGTCAGGGAGGCAATCATCGCCCCAGCATTTT. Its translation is CASSESGRQSSPQHF. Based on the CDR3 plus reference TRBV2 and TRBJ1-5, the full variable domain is EPEVTQTPSHQVTQMGQEVILRCVPISNHLYFYWYRQILGQKVEFLVSFYNNEISEKSEIFDDQFSVERPDGSNFTLKIRSTKLEDSAMYFCASSESGRQSSPQHFGDGTRLSIL.